This passage covers 25 T cell receptor beta chains from one sample sequenced in a study of T-cell memory formation after mild COVID-19. TCRdb redid the calling of the 5' RACE reads with MiXCR, one entry per CDR3 protein. The table lists about 200,000 distinct CDR3 sequences, around 9.1% of them singletons. Sequenced material: PBMCs or a T cell subset sorted from them (not recorded which). Receptor source: a man between 18 and 29 years old who had mild COVID-19 (a few samples of this study predate the infection). Cell type and time point are not known.

The V call is TRBV2, the J call TRBJ1-1; weak D call: TRBD1 (5 bases). CDR3 size: 11 residues. The V and J ends lost 11 bases and 3 bases respectively, with 10 bases between them. Germline V gene sequence: CDR1 SNHLY, CDR2 FYNNEI. CDR3 coding DNA: TGTGCCGGGGGAAGGCACACTGAAGCTTTCTTT. As protein: CAGGRHTEAFF.

This clonotype was detected ten times or more. The chain employs TRBV9 and TRBJ2-5; 8 positions agree with TRBD2. V trimming: 0 bases; J trimming: 5 bases; junction bases outside the gene matches: 6. CDR1 SGDLS and CDR2 YYNGEE come from the germline V gene. The CDR3 sequence is 15 residues long. The CDR3 is CASSVVGLAWETQYF. The CDR3, as DNA: TGTGCCAGCAGCGTAGTCGGACTAGCATGGGAGACCCAGTACTTC.

The chain uses TRBV5-6 and TRBJ1-5; 9 positions match TRBD1. Looked up from germline, CDR1 is SGHDT and CDR2 is YYEEEE. The CDR3 extends over 15 amino acids. V lost 4 bases and J lost 3; bases outside the gene matches: 5. The CDR3 DNA reads TGTGCCAGCAGCGGAACAGGGGGCGTCAATCAGCCCCAGCATTTT. It translates to CASSGTGGVNQPQHF.

V is TRBV6-5 and J is TRBJ2-7; 10 bases are shared with TRBD2. With V trimmed by 8 bases and J by 2 bases, 6 bases remained unmatched. Germline CDR1 is MNHEY and CDR2 is SVGAGI. The CDR3 consists of 14 residues. In nucleotides, the CDR3 is TGTGCCAGCCACCGGGGGACTAGCGCCTACGAGCAGTACTTC. It encodes CASHRGTSAYEQYF.

The genes are TRBV5-1 and TRBJ1-2; 9 positions match TRBD1. The germline gives CDR1 SGHRS, CDR2 YFSETQ. CDR3 length: 17 residues. J gave up 1 base and V 3 bases, and 10 bases lay outside the gene matches. The CDR3 region is CASSSTYRGRGNYGYTF. In DNA, the CDR3 is TGCGCCAGCAGCTCTACCTACAGGGGGCGCGGTAACTATGGCTACACCTTC.

The gene calls are TRBV27 and TRBJ2-3; D is perhaps TRBD1 (6 bases). Trimming took 5 bases from V and 8 from J, leaving 20 bases between them. The germline V gene encodes CDR1 MNHEY and CDR2 SMNVEV (reference sequence). This CDR3 is 15 amino acids long. Written as DNA, the CDR3 is TGTGCCAGCAGTCCTAAGGGGGTAGGGGCTGGTACGCAGTATTTT. Translating it yields CASSPKGVGAGTQYF.

This clonotype has just a few counts. V usage is TRBV7-2 and J usage is TRBJ1-2, with D perhaps matching TRBD1 (6 bases). This CDR3 has 14 amino acids. CDR1 is SGHTA and CDR2 is FQGNSA in the germline V gene. Trimming left V 5 bases short and J 6 bases short, with 16 bases between. This CDR3 is CASSPYGQTDGYTF. The DNA of the CDR3 is TGTGCCAGCAGCCCGTACGGACAGACGGATGGCTACACCTTC.

The chain is built from TRBV5-1 and TRBJ1-1; possible D gene TRBD1, 5 bases. Trimming left V 4 bases short and J 4 bases short, with 17 bases between. The CDR3 contains 15 residues. Germline lookup yields CDR1 SGHRS and CDR2 YFSETQ. CDR3 loop: CASSVSLWGGTEAFF. Written as DNA, the CDR3 is TGCGCCAGCAGCGTCTCTCTATGGGGGGGCACTGAAGCTTTCTTT.

The V gene is TRBV7-3, the J gene TRBJ2-5; TRBD2 agrees at 7 bases. V dropped 5 bases and J dropped 4; count of bases not matched to a gene: 4. The length of the CDR3 is 13 residues. The germline V gene has CDR1 SGHTA and CDR2 FQGTGA. CDR3 in DNA: TGTGCCAGCAGCCCGGGGGGACGAGAGACCCAGTACTTC. Protein product: CASSPGGRETQYF.

This clonotype was detected many times. The chain links TRBV7-2 to TRBJ1-1; D is unresolved. There are 13 residues in the CDR3. V was trimmed by 3 bases and J by 7 bases, leaving 12 bases between them. In germline, CDR1 is SGHTA, CDR2 FQGNSA. CDR3 amino acids: CASSFLHGFEAFF. The CDR3 bases are TGTGCCAGCAGCTTTTTACACGGTTTTGAAGCTTTCTTT. The variable domain in full, with the rest retrieved from reference TRBV7-2 and TRBJ1-1, is GAGVSQSPSNKVTEKGKDVELRCDPISGHTALYWYRQSLGQGLEFLIYFQGNSAPDKSGLPSDRFSAERTGGSVSTLTIQRTQQEDSAVYLCASSFLHGFEAFFGQGTRLTVV.

This clonotype was recorded a few times. The rearrangement joins TRBV7-2 to TRBJ1-2; 7 bases are a match to TRBD1. The germline V gene encodes CDR1 SGHTA and CDR2 FQGNSA. This CDR3 has 13 residues. V was clipped by 6 bases and J by 7 bases; unmatched bases: 8. The CDR3, as DNA: TGTGCCAGCAGGTACAGGGGTTCCGGTGGCTACACCTTC. It yields the protein CASRYRGSGGYTF. Using reference TRBV7-2 and TRBJ1-2 for the parts outside the CDR3, the full variable domain is GAGVSQSPSNKVTEKGKDVELRCDPISGHTALYWYRQSLGQGLEFLIYFQGNSAPDKSGLPSDRFSAERTGGSVSTLTIQRTQQEDSAVYLCASRYRGSGGYTFGSGTRLTVV.

This clonotype was counted many times. The rearrangement links TRBV7-8 to TRBJ1-5; D might be TRBD1 (6 bases). CDR1 SGHVS and CDR2 FQNEAQ come from the germline V gene. The CDR3 has 16 residues. Trimming took 5 bases from V and 0 from J, leaving 14 bases between them. CDR3 region: CASSIRTEYSNQPQHF. The CDR3 bases are TGTGCCAGCAGCATTCGGACAGAGTATAGCAATCAGCCCCAGCATTTT.

Ten or more counts support this clonotype. The chain recombines TRBV10-1 with TRBJ2-2, with TRBD2 as a possible D gene (5 bases). The V gene lost 6 bases and the J gene lost 3 bases, with 11 bases spanning the gap. Looked up from germline, CDR1 is WNHNN and CDR2 is SYGVQD (reference sequence). The length of the CDR3 is 14 residues. Here the CDR3 reads CASRSVRDTGELFF. The CDR3 DNA reads TGCGCCAGCAGGTCCGTGCGGGACACCGGGGAGCTGTTTTTT.

This clonotype has just a few counts. The genes are TRBV18 and TRBJ1-3, with 8 positions matching TRBD1. Germline trimming cut 8 bases from V and 1 base from J; bases unmatched to any gene: 1. CDR1 and CDR2 (germline): KGHSH, LQKENI. This CDR3 is 13 amino acids long. The CDR3 bases are TGTGCCAGCGGACAGGGTTCTGGAAACACCATATATTTT. Amino acids: CASGQGSGNTIYF. Based on the CDR3 plus reference TRBV18 and TRBJ1-3, the full variable domain is NAGVMQNPRHLVRRRGQEARLRCSPMKGHSHVYWYRQLPEEGLKFMVYLQKENIIDESGMPKERFSAEFPKEGPSILRIQQVVRGDSAAYFCASGQGSGNTIYFGEGSWLTVV.

In this sample, this clonotype turned up a few times. V gene TRBV9 combines with J gene TRBJ2-2; 7 positions match TRBD2. Trimming removed 4 bases from V and 5 bases from J; junction bases left unmatched: 8. The CDR3 consists of 15 residues. From germline, CDR1 is SGDLS and CDR2 YYNGEE. CDR3 bases: TGTGCCAGCAGCCCCCACCCCGGGGGGACCGGGGAGCTGTTTTTT. Its translation is CASSPHPGGTGELFF.

This sequence joins TRBV6-5 and TRBJ1-1; tentatively, D is TRBD1 (5 bases). CDR3 length: 15 residues. The germline V gene encodes CDR1 MNHEY and CDR2 SVGAGI. The V and J ends lost 0 bases and 3 bases respectively, with 11 bases between them. CDR3 sequence reads: CASSYSPLGDTEAFF. CDR3 nucleotides: TGTGCCAGCAGTTACTCTCCTTTGGGGGACACTGAAGCTTTCTTT.

This clonotype was seen many times. This rearrangement joins TRBV12-3 or TRBV12-4 to TRBJ2-4; no clear D. V was pared by 3 bases and J by 0 bases, with 9 bases between. The CDR3 spans 15 residues. The CDR3: CASSFVGVAKNIQYF. The CDR3 nucleotides read TGTGCCAGCAGTTTCGTCGGAGTAGCCAAAAACATTCAGTACTTC.

This clonotype was detected only a few times. The V call is TRBV20-1, the J call TRBJ2-7; D call uncertain. The CDR3 contains 12 residues. The germline V gene has CDR1 DFQATT and CDR2 SNEGSKA (reference sequence). The V end was cut by 2 bases, the J end by 9 bases, with 14 bases between. The CDR3 bases are TGCAGTGCTAGACCCTTCCCCCTTGGGCAGTACTTC. It is translated as CSARPFPLGQYF.

The chain combines TRBV6-2 or TRBV6-3 with TRBJ2-3, with TRBD1 identical over 8 bases. The CDR3 totals 14 residues. V lost 2 bases to trimming and J lost 4 bases; unmatched junction nucleotides: 2. The germline V gene has CDR1 MNHEY and CDR2 SVGEGT. The CDR3: CASSYRTGPDTQYF. The CDR3 nucleotides read TGTGCCAGCAGTTACCGGACAGGGCCAGATACGCAGTATTTT.

This clonotype was recorded a few times. This chain connects TRBV6-1 to TRBJ2-7; D might be TRBD1 (6 bases). The germline V gene has CDR1 MNHNS and CDR2 SASEGT. The CDR3 loop spans 14 amino acids. Trimming removed 6 bases from V and 6 bases from J, with 18 bases in between. CDR3 sequence reads: CASRDPGHPREQYV. In DNA form, the CDR3 reads TGTGCCAGCAGAGATCCGGGACACCCTCGCGAGCAGTACGTC.

This clonotype was observed a few times. The V and J genes are TRBV6-6 and TRBJ1-5, with no clear D. V was cut by 0 bases and J by 7 bases, with 13 bases left in between. Germline CDR1 reads MNHNY; CDR2 reads SVGAGI (reference sequence). This CDR3 comprises 15 residues. The CDR3 reads CASSYSLSRLQPQHF. Here the CDR3 DNA reads TGTGCCAGCAGTTACTCCTTGAGCAGATTACAGCCCCAGCATTTT.

In its sample, this clonotype was seen a few times. The rearrangement links TRBV7-2 to TRBJ1-4; 10 bases align to TRBD1. This CDR3 has 14 residues. The germline V gene has CDR1 SGHTA and CDR2 FQGNSA. The J segment lost 8 bases and the V segment lost 5 bases, leaving 5 bases of the junction unmatched. The CDR3 bases are TGTGCCAGCAGCCGACAGGGGGCAAACGAAAAACTGTTTTTT. Encoded protein: CASSRQGANEKLFF.

This clonotype was seen many times. The V and J genes are TRBV5-1 and TRBJ2-7, with D possibly TRBD1 on 5 matching bases. Germline-derived CDR1 and CDR2 are SGHRS and YFSETQ. V lost 0 bases to trimming and J lost 4 bases, with 17 bases between them. The CDR3 contains 16 residues. CDR3 nucleotides: TGCGCCAGCAGCTTGGGTAGTTTTGCAGGGCCTTACGAGCAGTACTTC. Its protein product is CASSLGSFAGPYEQYF.

This clonotype has a handful of counts. The V gene is TRBV19, the J gene TRBJ1-1, with a possible D match to TRBD1 (5 bases). There are 13 residues in the CDR3. V lost 7 bases, J lost 3 bases, and 12 bases lay in between. Germline V gene data show CDR1 as LNHDA and CDR2 as SQIVND (reference sequence). The CDR3 nucleotides are TGTGCCAGTATTCCCCGAGGGGACACTGAAGCTTTCTTT. It translates to CASIPRGDTEAFF.

This clonotype was observed many times. The chain has TRBV10-3 and TRBJ2-7, with 10 positions matching TRBD1. The CDR3 is 14 amino acids. J was trimmed by 6 bases and V by 5 bases; bases with no gene match: 7. Germline-derived CDR1 and CDR2 are ENHRY and SYGVKD. The CDR3 here is CAISPGQGFSEQYV. DNA of the CDR3: TGTGCCATCAGTCCGGGACAGGGGTTTTCCGAGCAGTACGTC.